The rows below give T cell receptor beta chains drawn from one sample of a study of identical twins. Using its own MiXCR run on the 5' RACE reads, TCRdb lists one record per CDR3 protein. The sample has about 790,000 distinct CDR3 sequences; 15% to 20% are singletons. Another study also made use of these data, one on T cells expressing NK-cell markers.

Sequencing input: PBMCs. The receptors here all came from a young woman in good health. Each CDR3 is given with its conserved first and last residue. A D gene is named only where the DNA matches it firmly. The size of a clone is reported for some rows only, either as once, few or many, or as a class for expanded clones.

clone_size: NA; d_call: NA; v_call: TRBV5-1; j_call: TRBJ1-1; cdr3_aa: CASSLEGLPNTEAFF; cdr3_nt: TGCGCCAGCAGCCTCGAGGGCCTTCCGAACACTGAAGCTTTCTTT
clone_size: few; d_call: TRBD1; v_call: TRBV6-1; j_call: TRBJ1-1; cdr3_aa: CASRGQYTEAFF; cdr3_nt: TGTGCCAGTAGGGGACAGTACACTGAAGCTTTCTTT
clone_size: few; d_call: NA; v_call: TRBV10-3; j_call: TRBJ2-5; cdr3_aa: CAISESSRPPKTQYF; cdr3_nt: TGTGCCATCAGTGAGTCGAGCCGGCCCCCTAAGACCCAGTACTTC
clone_size: NA; d_call: NA; v_call: TRBV7-9; j_call: TRBJ1-4; cdr3_aa: CASSLISGEKLFF; cdr3_nt: TGTGCCAGCAGCTTAATTAGCGGAGAAAAACTGTTTTTT
clone_size: NA; d_call: NA; v_call: TRBV19; j_call: TRBJ1-2; cdr3_aa: CASNPSPGEGHYGYTF; cdr3_nt: TGTGCCAGTAACCCCTCCCCCGGGGAGGGCCACTATGGCTACACCTTC
clone_size: NA; d_call: NA; v_call: TRBV7-2; j_call: TRBJ2-3; cdr3_aa: CASSPSRTTQQYF; cdr3_nt: TGTGCCAGCAGCCCAAGCCGGACTACCCAGCAGTATTTT
clone_size: few; d_call: TRBD2; v_call: TRBV18; j_call: TRBJ2-1; cdr3_aa: CASSSSTSGSGSYNEQFF; cdr3_nt: TGTGCCAGCTCATCTTCGACTAGCGGGAGTGGGTCCTACAATGAGCAGTTCTTC
clone_size: NA; d_call: TRBD2; v_call: TRBV20-1; j_call: TRBJ2-3; cdr3_aa: CSAAGLVTDTQYF; cdr3_nt: TGCAGTGCAGCCGGACTAGTAACAGATACGCAGTATTTT
clone_size: few; d_call: NA; v_call: TRBV9; j_call: TRBJ2-7; cdr3_aa: CASSVDFGAPSYEQYF; cdr3_nt: TGTGCCAGCAGCGTAGATTTCGGGGCCCCTTCCTACGAGCAGTACTTC
clone_size: NA; d_call: TRBD2; v_call: TRBV18; j_call: TRBJ2-7; cdr3_aa: CASSPPGLAGEEQYF; cdr3_nt: TGTGCCAGCTCACCACCGGGACTAGCGGGGGAGGAGCAGTACTTC
clone_size: few; d_call: TRBD2; v_call: TRBV5-1; j_call: TRBJ2-7; cdr3_aa: CASSLQAATTSGTFEQYF; cdr3_nt: TGCGCCAGCAGCTTACAGGCGGCTACAACTAGCGGGACTTTCGAGCAGTACTTC
clone_size: NA; d_call: NA; v_call: TRBV11-2; j_call: TRBJ2-1; cdr3_aa: CASSLELFAGHEQFF; cdr3_nt: TGTGCCAGCAGCTTAGAATTGTTCGCGGGTCATGAGCAGTTCTTC
clone_size: NA; d_call: TRBD1; v_call: TRBV5-1; j_call: TRBJ2-1; cdr3_aa: CASRDRVRVLDEQFF; cdr3_nt: TGCGCCAGCAGGGACAGGGTAAGGGTCCTGGATGAGCAGTTCTTC
clone_size: few; d_call: TRBD2; v_call: TRBV4-2; j_call: TRBJ2-1; cdr3_aa: CASSQDFSGGANEQFF; cdr3_nt: TGTGCCAGCAGCCAAGATTTCAGCGGGGGGGCGAATGAGCAGTTCTTC
clone_size: NA; d_call: TRBD1; v_call: TRBV12-3/TRBV12-4; j_call: TRBJ1-6; cdr3_aa: CASSPTGAGGSPLHF; cdr3_nt: TGTGCCAGCAGTCCTACTGGCGCAGGGGGATCACCCCTCCACTTT
clone_size: many; d_call: NA; v_call: TRBV12-3/TRBV12-4; j_call: TRBJ1-2; cdr3_aa: CASTGAYGYTF; cdr3_nt: TGTGCCAGCACAGGGGCCTATGGCTACACCTTC
clone_size: few; d_call: NA; v_call: TRBV7-2; j_call: TRBJ2-5; cdr3_aa: CASSPPQETQYF; cdr3_nt: TGTGCCAGCAGCCCCCCCCAAGAGACCCAGTACTTC
clone_size: few; d_call: NA; v_call: TRBV29-1; j_call: TRBJ1-5; cdr3_aa: CSVVGHLGQPQHF; cdr3_nt: TGCAGCGTGGTCGGACACTTAGGTCAGCCCCAGCATTTT
clone_size: NA; d_call: NA; v_call: TRBV15; j_call: TRBJ2-7; cdr3_aa: CATSSVNYEQYF; cdr3_nt: TGTGCCACCAGCAGTGTGAACTACGAGCAGTACTTC
clone_size: NA; d_call: NA; v_call: TRBV18; j_call: TRBJ1-1; cdr3_aa: CASSQTPEAFF; cdr3_nt: TGTGCCAGCTCACAGACACCTGAAGCTTTCTTT
clone_size: few; d_call: TRBD1; v_call: TRBV12-3/TRBV12-4; j_call: TRBJ1-2; cdr3_aa: CASSRTGGAQGYTF; cdr3_nt: TGTGCCAGCAGCAGGACAGGGGGTGCCCAGGGCTACACCTTC
clone_size: few; d_call: NA; v_call: TRBV5-1; j_call: TRBJ1-5; cdr3_aa: CASRWDRDQPQHF; cdr3_nt: TGCGCCAGCAGGTGGGACCGGGATCAGCCCCAGCATTTT
clone_size: NA; d_call: NA; v_call: TRBV11-3; j_call: TRBJ2-4; cdr3_aa: CASSLHSGGAAKNIQYF; cdr3_nt: TGTGCCAGCAGCTTACATTCCGGGGGCGCGGCCAAAAACATTCAGTACTTC
clone_size: NA; d_call: TRBD1; v_call: TRBV5-6; j_call: TRBJ2-7; cdr3_aa: CASSWDRGSYEQYF; cdr3_nt: TGTGCCAGCAGCTGGGACAGGGGGTCCTACGAGCAGTACTTC
clone_size: many; d_call: NA; v_call: TRBV6-5; j_call: TRBJ1-5; cdr3_aa: CASSYAPDGNQPQHF; cdr3_nt: TGTGCCAGCAGTTACGCCCCGGACGGGAATCAGCCCCAGCATTTT
clone_size: few; d_call: NA; v_call: TRBV7-9; j_call: TRBJ1-5; cdr3_aa: CASSSLGTF; cdr3_nt: TGTGCCAGCAGCTCCTTGGGGACTTTT
clone_size: NA; d_call: NA; v_call: TRBV4-3; j_call: TRBJ2-7; cdr3_aa: CASSPTLGTVRWYEQYF; cdr3_nt: TGCGCCAGCAGCCCCACGTTGGGAACTGTACGGTGGTACGAGCAGTACTTC
clone_size: few; d_call: TRBD1; v_call: TRBV4-2; j_call: TRBJ1-2; cdr3_aa: CASSQGWVRGPYGYTF; cdr3_nt: TGTGCCAGCAGCCAAGGTTGGGTCAGGGGGCCCTATGGCTACACCTTC
clone_size: NA; d_call: TRBD2; v_call: TRBV20-1; j_call: TRBJ2-1; cdr3_aa: CSAREPPGLAGPRSSYNEQFF; cdr3_nt: TGCAGTGCTAGAGAGCCCCCGGGACTAGCGGGTCCCCGGAGCTCCTACAATGAGCAGTTCTTC
clone_size: NA; d_call: NA; v_call: TRBV12-3/TRBV12-4; j_call: TRBJ1-3; cdr3_aa: CASRSGRHQNF; cdr3_nt: TGTGCCAGCAGGTCAGGACGGCATCAAAATTTT
clone_size: NA; d_call: NA; v_call: TRBV30; j_call: TRBJ2-3; cdr3_aa: CAWGRDTNTDTQYF; cdr3_nt: TGTGCCTGGGGCCGGGACACAAACACAGATACGCAGTATTTT
clone_size: few; d_call: NA; v_call: TRBV20-1; j_call: TRBJ2-3; cdr3_aa: CSARVPGSTDTQYF; cdr3_nt: TGCAGTGCTAGAGTACCGGGTTCCACAGATACGCAGTATTTT
clone_size: NA; d_call: NA; v_call: TRBV14; j_call: TRBJ2-2; cdr3_aa: CASSRAGLPNTGELFF; cdr3_nt: TGTGCCAGCAGCCGGGCTGGCCTACCGAACACCGGGGAGCTGTTTTTT
clone_size: many; d_call: NA; v_call: TRBV20-1; j_call: TRBJ2-5; cdr3_aa: CSARAGGQTQYF; cdr3_nt: TGCAGTGCTAGAGCTGGAGGACAGACCCAGTACTTC
clone_size: few; d_call: TRBD2; v_call: TRBV27; j_call: TRBJ2-3; cdr3_aa: CASSSIAGEGPDTQYF; cdr3_nt: TGTGCCAGCAGTTCGATAGCGGGAGAGGGCCCAGATACGCAGTATTTT
clone_size: few; d_call: NA; v_call: TRBV5-1; j_call: TRBJ1-1; cdr3_aa: CASSLDRAAEAFF; cdr3_nt: TGCGCCAGCAGCTTGGACAGGGCTGCTGAAGCTTTCTTT
clone_size: few; d_call: TRBD1; v_call: TRBV9; j_call: TRBJ2-7; cdr3_aa: CASSVSRRGPTYEQYF; cdr3_nt: TGTGCCAGCAGCGTCTCCAGAAGGGGGCCTACCTACGAGCAGTACTTC
clone_size: few; d_call: NA; v_call: TRBV7-9; j_call: TRBJ2-1; cdr3_aa: CASSEREQFF; cdr3_nt: TGTGCCAGCAGCGAGCGGGAGCAGTTCTTC
clone_size: few; d_call: NA; v_call: TRBV11-3; j_call: TRBJ2-1; cdr3_aa: CASSLSYFGRGLGEQFF; cdr3_nt: TGTGCCAGCAGCTTAAGTTATTTCGGGAGGGGGCTCGGTGAGCAGTTCTTC
clone_size: NA; d_call: TRBD1; v_call: TRBV19; j_call: TRBJ2-1; cdr3_aa: CASATPGQEQFF; cdr3_nt: TGTGCCAGTGCAACCCCGGGACAGGAACAGTTCTTC
clone_size: few; d_call: TRBD2; v_call: TRBV20-1; j_call: TRBJ2-1; cdr3_aa: CSAGLAGLDEQFF; cdr3_nt: TGCAGTGCAGGCCTAGCGGGCTTGGATGAGCAGTTCTTC
clone_size: NA; d_call: NA; v_call: TRBV29-1; j_call: TRBJ1-2; cdr3_aa: CSVERRIYGYTF; cdr3_nt: TGCAGCGTTGAACGGCGGATCTATGGCTACACCTTC
clone_size: few; d_call: NA; v_call: TRBV27; j_call: TRBJ2-2; cdr3_aa: CASNPDRRTGELFF; cdr3_nt: TGTGCCAGCAACCCGGACAGACGGACCGGGGAGCTGTTTTTT
clone_size: few; d_call: TRBD2; v_call: TRBV9; j_call: TRBJ2-1; cdr3_aa: CASSPAGLAGEQEQFF; cdr3_nt: TGTGCCAGCAGCCCCGCGGGGCTAGCGGGAGAACAGGAGCAGTTCTTC
clone_size: NA; d_call: NA; v_call: TRBV28; j_call: TRBJ2-1; cdr3_aa: CASSLSPDRDFEQFF; cdr3_nt: TGTGCCAGCAGTTTATCACCCGACAGGGACTTTGAGCAGTTCTTC
clone_size: NA; d_call: TRBD2; v_call: TRBV2; j_call: TRBJ2-3; cdr3_aa: CASKRTSGSADTQYF; cdr3_nt: TGTGCCAGCAAGAGGACTAGCGGGAGCGCAGATACGCAGTATTTT
clone_size: NA; d_call: TRBD2; v_call: TRBV20-1; j_call: TRBJ2-1; cdr3_aa: CSARDQVAGAYNEQFF; cdr3_nt: TGCAGTGCTAGAGATCAAGTAGCGGGGGCCTACAATGAGCAGTTCTTC
clone_size: many; d_call: NA; v_call: TRBV12-3/TRBV12-4; j_call: TRBJ2-1; cdr3_aa: CASSNKAYNEQFF; cdr3_nt: TGTGCCAGCAGTAATAAGGCCTACAATGAGCAGTTCTTC
clone_size: NA; d_call: NA; v_call: TRBV5-1; j_call: TRBJ2-2; cdr3_aa: CASSLPVDTGELFF; cdr3_nt: TGCGCCAGCAGCTTGCCGGTTGACACCGGGGAGCTGTTTTTT
clone_size: many; d_call: NA; v_call: TRBV5-6; j_call: TRBJ2-3; cdr3_aa: CASLAWPTDTQYF; cdr3_nt: TGTGCCAGCCTCGCCTGGCCGACAGATACGCAGTATTTT
clone_size: NA; d_call: NA; v_call: TRBV7-2; j_call: TRBJ2-7; cdr3_aa: CASSLFPRDRGEQYF; cdr3_nt: TGTGCCAGCAGCTTATTCCCGCGGGACAGAGGCGAGCAGTACTTC
clone_size: many; d_call: TRBD1; v_call: TRBV27; j_call: TRBJ1-2; cdr3_aa: CASSPGTGAYGYTF; cdr3_nt: TGTGCCAGCAGTCCCGGGACAGGGGCCTATGGCTACACCTTC
clone_size: many; d_call: NA; v_call: TRBV9; j_call: TRBJ2-7; cdr3_aa: CASSRRGGAGVYEQYF; cdr3_nt: TGTGCCAGCAGCCGCCGGGGTGGCGCGGGTGTCTACGAGCAGTACTTC
clone_size: NA; d_call: TRBD2; v_call: TRBV10-2; j_call: TRBJ2-1; cdr3_aa: CATRGRGGAGEQFF; cdr3_nt: TGCGCCACTCGGGGCCGCGGGGGGGCTGGAGAGCAGTTCTTC
clone_size: NA; d_call: TRBD1; v_call: TRBV12-3/TRBV12-4; j_call: TRBJ1-5; cdr3_aa: CASSSGGFNQPQHF; cdr3_nt: TGTGCCAGCAGTTCAGGGGGTTTCAATCAGCCCCAGCATTTT
clone_size: NA; d_call: NA; v_call: TRBV7-9; j_call: TRBJ1-6; cdr3_aa: CASSSPGISPLHF; cdr3_nt: TGTGCCAGCAGCTCCCCGGGCATTTCACCCCTCCACTTT